These 23 T cell receptor beta chains were all obtained from the same sample, sequenced in a study of T cells in Graves' hyperthyroidism and ophthalmopathy. Authors of the study amplified TCR beta CDR3 regions from RNA transcripts. The HTBI primer set was used in a first-round RT-PCR of the TCR CDR3. A single record per CDR3 protein comes from TCRdb applying MiXCR to the multiplex PCR reads. The sample lists a few hundred thousand distinct CDR3 sequences, 15% to 20% occurring once. The specimen was blood. Source of these receptors: a woman aged 25 to 45 with Graves' ophthalmopathy.

J is TRBJ2-1 and V is TRBV24-1; 7 bases are shared with TRBD1. Germline trimming cut 1 base from V and 5 bases from J; bases unmatched to any gene: 4. There are 15 residues in the CDR3. Germline-derived CDR1 and CDR2 are KGHDR and SFDVKD. This CDR3 is CATSDLRTGNNEQFF. The DNA of the CDR3 is TGTGCCACCAGTGATTTACGGACAGGTAACAATGAGCAGTTCTTC.

This chain joins TRBV27 and TRBJ2-3, with 10 bases aligning to TRBD2. The germline CDR1 and CDR2 sequences are MNHEY and SMNVEV (reference sequence). The CDR3 runs to 16 residues. The V segment lost 5 bases and the J segment 5 bases; nucleotides outside the gene matches: 10. CDR3 region: CASSIISGRAGDTQYF. The CDR3 nucleotides read TGTGCCAGCAGTATAATCAGCGGGAGGGCCGGAGATACGCAGTATTTT.

This clonotype was seen more than once but under ten times. This chain joins TRBV19 and TRBJ2-5; TRBD2 matches at 13 bases. Germline CDR1 and CDR2: LNHDA and SQIVND (reference sequence). V was clipped by 4 bases and J by 5 bases; unmatched bases: 4. This CDR3 has 15 residues. CDR3 DNA: TGTGCCAGTAGTACGGGACTAGCGGGAACGGAGACCCAGTACTTC. Protein: CASSTGLAGTETQYF. Looking up the rest from reference TRBV19 and TRBJ2-5 gives the full variable domain: DGGITQSPKYLFRKEGQNVTLSCEQNLNHDAMYWYRQDPGQGLRLIYYSQIVNDFQKGDIAEGYSVSREKKESFPLTVTSAQKNPTAFYLCASSTGLAGTETQYFGPGTRLLVL.

In its sample, this clonotype was seen many times. CDR3 sequence: CASSLGLGTGPYNEQFF. The DNA of the CDR3 is TGTGCCAGCAGCTTAGGCCTGGGGACAGGGCCCTACAATGAGCAGTTCTTC. This chain joins TRBV7-9 and TRBJ2-1, with 9 bases matching TRBD1. With 1 base clipped from V and 2 bases from J, the junction kept 6 bases outside the gene matches. The CDR3 is made up of 17 amino acids. Germline V gene data show CDR1 as SEHNR and CDR2 as FQNEAQ (reference sequence). Together with reference TRBV7-9 and TRBJ2-1, the CDR3 gives the full variable domain: DTGVSQNPRHKITKRGQNVTFRCDPISEHNRLYWYRQTLGQGPEFLTYFQNEAQLEKSRLLSDRFSAERPKGSFSTLEIQRTEQGDSAMYLCASSLGLGTGPYNEQFFGPGTRLTVL.

This clonotype was observed many times. The V and J genes are TRBV15 and TRBJ2-7; 11 bases line up with TRBD2. Per the germline V gene, CDR1 is LNHNV and CDR2 is YYDKDF (reference sequence). This CDR3 is built from 15 residues. The trim removed 0 bases at V and 2 bases at J, leaving 0 bases unmatched. This CDR3 reads CATSRELAGAYEQYF. CDR3 nucleotide sequence: TGTGCCACCAGCAGAGAACTAGCGGGAGCCTACGAGCAGTACTTC.

The chain links TRBV9 to TRBJ2-2, with 13 bases that match TRBD2. CDR3 length equals 18 residues. J was trimmed by 6 bases and V by 2 bases; bases with no gene match: 10. Germline CDR1 is SGDLS and CDR2 is YYNGEE. For the CDR3, the DNA is TGTGCCAGCAGCGTCTACCTAGGACTAGCGGGAGTTCCCGGGGAGCTGTTTTTT. Translated, it gives CASSVYLGLAGVPGELFF.

This clonotype was observed at least ten times. V gene TRBV28 combines with J gene TRBJ1-1; 7 bases line up with TRBD1. Unmatched junction bases numbered 9, after V lost 6 bases and J lost 8 bases. This CDR3 spans 13 amino acids. Germline loops: CDR1 MDHEN, CDR2 SYDVKM. The chain's CDR3 is CASREQGFHEAFF. DNA for the CDR3: TGTGCCAGCAGGGAACAGGGGTTTCACGAAGCTTTCTTT.

This clonotype occurred many times. The chain joins TRBV7-2 to TRBJ2-7; perhaps TRBD1 as D (6 bases). The CDR3 spans 19 residues. Trimming removed 4 bases from V and 0 bases from J, with 25 bases in between. The V gene's germline CDR1 is SGHTA and CDR2 FQGNSA. DNA for the CDR3: TGTGCCAGCAGCTGGCCCCGGGACACCGCCTATTTTAGCTCCTACGAGCAGTACTTC. Amino acid sequence: CASSWPRDTAYFSSYEQYF.

The gene calls are TRBV4-1 and TRBJ2-3; 7 bases fit TRBD1. The CDR3 runs 15 residues. Unmatched junction bases numbered 6, after V lost 0 bases and J lost 6 bases. Per the germline V gene, CDR1 is MGHRA and CDR2 is YSYEKL. CDR3 in DNA: TGCGCCAGCAGCCAAGATCCCAGACAGGGCGATACGCAGTATTTT. This gives the protein CASSQDPRQGDTQYF.

This clonotype was observed many times. The V and J genes are TRBV13 and TRBJ2-7, with 10 bases that match TRBD2. CDR3 size: 15 residues. V was pared by 0 bases and J by 2 bases, with 1 base of the junction left unmatched. Germline V gene data show CDR1 as PRHDT and CDR2 as FYEKMQ (reference sequence). DNA for the CDR3: TGTGCCAGCAGCTTAGGTACTAGCGGGGCCTACGAGCAGTACTTC. Amino acids: CASSLGTSGAYEQYF.

In this sample, this clonotype turned up many times. The chain couples TRBV30 to TRBJ2-1; D possibly corresponds to TRBD1 (7 bases). The V gene's germline CDR1 is GTSNPN and CDR2 SVGIG (reference sequence). This CDR3 region has 12 residues. Trimming pared 5 bases from V and 10 bases from J, leaving 15 bases between. The CDR3 region has the DNA TGTGCCTGGCGGCAGGGGGGTAGGGAGCAGTTCTTC. Amino acid sequence: CAWRQGGREQFF.

A few counts support this clonotype. This sequence joins TRBV2 and TRBJ2-1; 7 bases map to TRBD2. There are 16 residues in the CDR3. The V gene's germline CDR1 is SNHLY and CDR2 FYNNEI. Trimming cost V 6 bases and J 3 bases; bases outside gene matches: 11. This CDR3 reads CASRKERTSRYNEQFF. CDR3 nucleotide sequence: TGTGCCAGCAGGAAGGAGAGGACTAGTCGCTACAATGAGCAGTTCTTC.

The chain recombines TRBV7-3 with TRBJ1-6, with D hard to call. Per germline, CDR1 SGHTA and CDR2 FQGTGA. CDR3 length: 13 residues. V dropped 7 bases and J dropped 4 bases, with 8 bases sitting between them. The CDR3 DNA sequence: TGTGCCAGCACGGATGTTTATAATTCACCCCTCCACTTT. Translating gives CASTDVYNSPLHF.

The V and J genes are TRBV12-3 or TRBV12-4 and TRBJ2-7; 9 bases map to TRBD1. Trimming removed 8 bases from V and 4 bases from J; junction bases left unmatched: 6. This CDR3 spans 13 amino acids. CDR3 sequence reads: CASGDREEYEQYF. CDR3 DNA sequence: TGTGCCAGCGGGGACAGGGAAGAGTACGAGCAGTACTTC.

The chain combines TRBV28 with TRBJ1-2; the D is unclear. The CDR3 consists of 13 residues. Germline lookup yields CDR1 MDHEN and CDR2 SYDVKM. V was clipped by 3 bases and J by 8 bases, with 13 bases between them. CDR3 loop: CASSFSGRRGYTF. The CDR3 bases are TGTGCCAGCAGTTTCTCGGGCCGTAGGGGCTACACCTTC.

The rearrangement uses TRBV20-1 and TRBJ2-7; 9 positions match TRBD2. Germline V CDR1 and CDR2: DFQATT, SNEGSKA (reference sequence). The CDR3 has 15 residues. V gave up 3 bases and J gave up 5 bases; unmatched junction bases: 11. The CDR3 protein is CSARTARTSDHEQYF. CDR3 coding DNA: TGCAGTGCTAGGACGGCCCGGACTAGCGATCACGAGCAGTACTTC.

This clonotype was seen repeatedly, ten times or more. CDR3 region: CASSFGGQPYEQYF. In DNA, the CDR3 is TGTGCCAGCAGTTTCGGGGGACAGCCCTACGAGCAGTACTTC. The gene calls are TRBV28 and TRBJ2-7; TRBD1 might be the D (7 bases). Trimming removed 3 bases at V and 2 bases at J, with 11 bases between. CDR1 is MDHEN, CDR2 SYDVKM, per germline. This CDR3 has 14 residues.

This clonotype was recorded at least ten times. The gene calls are TRBV6-2 or TRBV6-3 and TRBJ2-3, with a tentative D call TRBD2 (5 bases). Trimming cost V 0 bases and J 3 bases, with 10 bases left between them. The CDR3 sequence is 15 residues long. The germline V gene has CDR1 MNHEY and CDR2 SVGEGT. The DNA of the CDR3 is TGTGCCAGCAGTTACTCGACGGGGTTGACAGATACGCAGTATTTT. Protein: CASSYSTGLTDTQYF.

The rearrangement links TRBV6-1 to TRBJ2-7; D is unclear. Germline values: CDR1 MNHNS, CDR2 SASEGT. The CDR3 length is 13 residues. V lost 6 bases to trimming and J lost 1 base, with 10 bases between them. CDR3 protein: CASRNDRSYEQYF. Written as DNA, the CDR3 is TGTGCCAGCAGGAACGACCGGTCCTACGAGCAGTACTTC.

In its sample, this clonotype was seen many times. The chain is built from TRBV7-9 and TRBJ2-1; TRBD2 matches 11 bases. The germline gives CDR1 SEHNR, CDR2 FQNEAQ (reference sequence). The ends lost 4 bases at V and 0 bases at J; junction bases unmatched: 8. This CDR3 is built from 18 residues. Written as DNA, the CDR3 is TGTGCCAGCAGCTCGACAGGGACTAGCGGTACCTCCTACAATGAGCAGTTCTTC. Translated: CASSSTGTSGTSYNEQFF.

The CDR3 region has the DNA TGTGCCAGCAGCCTCGGGACCCTTGACTACGAGCAGTACTTC. It codes for CASSLGTLDYEQYF. The V and J genes are TRBV7-9 and TRBJ2-7; perhaps D is TRBD1 or TRBD2 (5 bases each). The CDR3 is 14 amino acids. Germline CDR1 SEHNR, CDR2 FQNEAQ (reference sequence). Deletions cut 5 bases from V and 3 bases from J, with 14 bases between.

This clonotype was seen many times. The chain is built from TRBV13 and TRBJ2-7, with a tentative D call TRBD2 (6 bases). The CDR3 is made up of 15 amino acids. CDR1 is PRHDT and CDR2 is FYEKMQ in the germline V gene (reference sequence). V was clipped by 0 bases and J by 1 base, with 10 bases between them. The CDR3 here is CASSLGGLKSYEQYF. The CDR3 DNA reads as TGTGCCAGCAGCTTAGGGGGACTGAAGTCCTACGAGCAGTACTTC.

This clonotype was counted many times. The chain employs TRBV28 and TRBJ2-1, with 9 bases matching TRBD2. CDR1 and CDR2 from the germline V gene are MDHEN and SYDVKM. J gave up 9 bases and V 3 bases, and 9 bases lay outside the gene matches. The CDR3 consists of 15 residues. CDR3 loop: CASSFRGRAAVEQFF. CDR3 coding DNA: TGTGCCAGCAGTTTCCGCGGGAGGGCCGCGGTTGAGCAGTTCTTC.